These T cell receptor beta chains were read from a single sample in a study of T-cell memory formation after mild COVID-19. TCRdb independently ran MiXCR on the 5' RACE reads; one entry per CDR3 protein. The repertoire holds under 550,000 distinct CDR3 sequences, 18% seen once, with 9% to 15% in the top ten. The sequenced material came from PBMCs or a T cell subset sorted from them (not recorded which). Receptors were obtained from an adult woman who had mild COVID-19 (a few samples of this study predate the infection). Cell type and time point are not known. Each CDR3 is given with its conserved first and last residue. The D gene is left open where the match is weak. A clone size is listed for some rows: how often the clone was seen (once, few, many), or a class if it is expanded.

cdr3_length	j_call	clone_size	d_call	v_call	cdr3_aa	cdr3_nt
16	TRBJ2-2	few	.	TRBV7-3	CASSLIRTEFTGELFF	TGTGCCAGCAGCTTAATCAGGACAGAATTCACCGGGGAGCTGTTTTTT
16	TRBJ2-1	.	.	TRBV5-1	CASSSDPQGGYNEQFF	TGCGCCAGCAGCTCGGATCCACAGGGTGGATACAATGAGCAGTTCTTC
19	TRBJ2-1	.	TRBD2	TRBV4-3	CASSQTIAGGPGSYNEQFF	TGCGCCAGCAGCCAGACAATAGCGGGAGGCCCGGGCTCCTACAATGAGCAGTTCTTC
14	TRBJ2-3	few	.	TRBV20-1	CSARWAGSTDTQYF	TGCAGTGCCAGATGGGCAGGGTCCACAGATACGCAGTATTTT
13	TRBJ2-1	.	.	TRBV11-2	CASSGWFAAQQFF	TGTGCCAGCAGCGGGTGGTTCGCGGCTCAGCAGTTCTTC
13	TRBJ2-7	.	.	TRBV20-1	CSARDPQGIEQYF	TGCAGTGCTAGAGATCCCCAGGGAATCGAGCAGTACTTC
14	TRBJ2-7	few	TRBD2	TRBV5-4	CASSTSGRSYEQYF	TGTGCCAGCAGCACTAGCGGGAGGTCCTACGAGCAGTACTTC
14	TRBJ2-4	.	.	TRBV4-3	CASSPRQPGNIQYF	TGCGCCAGCAGCCCTAGACAGCCGGGAAACATTCAGTACTTC
18	TRBJ2-1	.	.	TRBV24-1	CATSDLRVDRGSYNEQFF	TGTGCCACCAGTGATTTGCGAGTTGATCGGGGCTCCTACAATGAGCAGTTCTTC
14	TRBJ1-1	.	.	TRBV7-2	CASGGPYMNTEAFF	TGTGCCAGCGGGGGACCGTACATGAACACTGAAGCTTTCTTT
12	TRBJ2-7	.	.	TRBV6-1	CASSDRPYEQYF	TGTGCCAGCAGTGACCGACCCTACGAGCAGTACTTC
16	TRBJ1-1	few	TRBD1	TRBV5-1	CASSFLGGATKTEAFF	TGCGCCAGCAGCTTTTTAGGGGGCGCGACGAAAACTGAAGCTTTCTTT
15	TRBJ2-2	many	.	TRBV6-5	CASSYGQGNTGELFF	TGTGCCAGCAGTTACGGGCAGGGGAACACCGGGGAGCTGTTTTTT
12	TRBJ1-1	few	.	TRBV6-5	CASQTQSGRAFF	TGTGCCAGCCAGACCCAGTCGGGGCGAGCTTTCTTT
14	TRBJ2-5	few	TRBD2	TRBV4-1	CASSQVAGGETQYF	TGCGCCAGCAGCCAAGTTGCGGGGGGAGAGACCCAGTACTTC
15	TRBJ1-1	.	.	TRBV6-1	CASSESRVSNTEAFF	TGTGCCAGCAGTGAATCGAGGGTTTCGAACACTGAAGCTTTCTTT
16	TRBJ1-1	.	TRBD1	TRBV24-1	CARTRDRGEGSTEAFF	TGTGCCAGGACGCGGGACAGGGGGGAAGGTAGCACTGAAGCTTTCTTT
9	TRBJ2-3	.	.	TRBV20-1	CSDTDTQYF	TGCAGTGACACAGATACGCAGTATTTT
13	TRBJ2-7	.	.	TRBV11-2	CASSSDREGAQYF	TGTGCCAGCAGCTCGGACAGGGAGGGTGCGCAGTACTTC
14	TRBJ2-3	.	TRBD2	TRBV2	CASKTSGGTDTQYF	TGTGCCAGCAAAACTAGCGGGGGCACAGATACGCAGTATTTT
18	TRBJ2-1	.	.	TRBV18	CASSPDGGSLPPNNEQFF	TGTGCCAGCTCACCAGATGGGGGGAGCCTCCCACCTAACAATGAGCAGTTCTTC
20	TRBJ2-2	few	.	TRBV24-1	CATSFTGSPSVCPVCGELFF	TGTGCCACCAGCTTCACAGGATCCCCGTCTGTTTGCCCAGTTTGTGGGGAGCTGTTTTTT
14	TRBJ2-5	.	.	TRBV6-2/TRBV6-3	CAIEEGGQKRGQYF	TGTGCCATCGAGGAGGGCGGACAGAAGAGAGGCCAGTACTTC
16	TRBJ2-2	.	.	TRBV20-1	CSARVSAGLNTGELFF	TGCAGTGCTAGAGTTTCAGCGGGCCTGAACACCGGGGAGCTGTTTTTT
17	TRBJ2-1	.	.	TRBV27	CASSRSSTLASYNEQFF	TGTGCCAGCAGCAGGTCAAGCACTCTTGCTTCCTACAATGAGCAGTTCTTC
13	TRBJ2-7	.	.	TRBV19	CASSIAPRGEQYF	TGTGCCAGTAGTATAGCCCCTCGGGGGGAGCAGTACTTC
12	TRBJ1-1	few	.	TRBV18	CASSPEGAEAFF	TGTGCCAGCTCACCAGAAGGGGCTGAAGCTTTCTTT
14	TRBJ1-3	.	TRBD1	TRBV29-1	CSVLNRGPGNTIYF	TGCAGCGTTCTCAACAGGGGTCCCGGAAACACCATATATTTT